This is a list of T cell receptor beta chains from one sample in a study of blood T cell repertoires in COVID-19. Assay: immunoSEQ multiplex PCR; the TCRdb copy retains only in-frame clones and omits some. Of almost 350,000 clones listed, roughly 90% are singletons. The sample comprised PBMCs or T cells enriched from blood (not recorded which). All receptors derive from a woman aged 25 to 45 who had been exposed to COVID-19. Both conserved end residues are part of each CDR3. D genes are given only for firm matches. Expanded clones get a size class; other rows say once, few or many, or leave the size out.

DNA: TGTGCCAGTAGTATAGGACAGGGCTTCGGGGAGCCCCAGCATTTT
CDR3: CASSIGQGFGEPQHF
length: 15
J: TRBJ1-5
D: TRBD1
V: TRBV19
size: NA

DNA: TGTGCCAGCAGTTTAGTCAGTGAAGCTTTCTTT
CDR3: CASSLVSEAFF
length: 11
J: TRBJ1-1
D: NA
V: TRBV12-3/TRBV12-4
size: NA

DNA: TGTGCCAGCAGCTCGGACAGAGGGGGAAAACTGTTTTTT
CDR3: CASSSDRGGKLFF
length: 13
J: TRBJ1-4
D: NA
V: TRBV5-8
size: NA

DNA: TGTGCCAGCAGCCTGGGGACTAGCGGGAGAAGTGAGCAGTACTTC
CDR3: CASSLGTSGRSEQYF
length: 15
J: TRBJ2-7
D: TRBD2
V: TRBV27
size: NA

DNA: TGTGCCAGCAGTGAGGGAGTCAGGAACACTGAAGCTTTCTTT
CDR3: CASSEGVRNTEAFF
length: 14
J: TRBJ1-1
D: NA
V: TRBV2
size: NA

DNA: TGTGCCAGCAGCCCCTATTATGGCTACACCTTC
CDR3: CASSPYYGYTF
length: 11
J: TRBJ1-2
D: NA
V: TRBV7-8
size: NA

DNA: TGTGCCAGCAGTCAAGGGACAGGGAGCTACCGCAGCGGGAACACTGAAGCTTTCTTT
CDR3: CASSQGTGSYRSGNTEAFF
length: 19
J: TRBJ1-1
D: TRBD1
V: TRBV28
size: NA

DNA: TGTGCCAGTAGTATAGACGGGGGGGACTACGAGCAGTACTTC
CDR3: CASSIDGGDYEQYF
length: 14
J: TRBJ2-7
D: TRBD2
V: TRBV19
size: few

DNA: TGTGCCAGCAGCCCAAGCACCAGGGACGAGCAGTACTTC
CDR3: CASSPSTRDEQYF
length: 13
J: TRBJ2-7
D: NA
V: TRBV7-9
size: NA

DNA: TGTGCCAGCAGTGAAATGACAGTAGCCTATGGCTACACCTTC
CDR3: CASSEMTVAYGYTF
length: 14
J: TRBJ1-2
D: NA
V: TRBV2
size: few

DNA: TGTGCCAGTAGTTGGTTCGGGACTAGCGGGTTCAATGAGCAGTTCTTC
CDR3: CASSWFGTSGFNEQFF
length: 16
J: TRBJ2-1
D: TRBD2
V: TRBV19
size: NA

DNA: TGTGCCAGCAGCGTAGAGGCGGGAGTGGGTAGAGAGACCCAGTACTTC
CDR3: CASSVEAGVGRETQYF
length: 16
J: TRBJ2-5
D: TRBD2
V: TRBV9
size: NA

DNA: TGTGCCAGCAGTCCTCCGGGACAGGGGCGCTACGAGCAGTACTTC
CDR3: CASSPPGQGRYEQYF
length: 15
J: TRBJ2-7
D: TRBD1
V: TRBV28
size: NA

DNA: TGCGCCAGCAGTGAGCTCCGGACTAGCGGGAGTCTCTATGAGCAGTTCTTC
CDR3: CASSELRTSGSLYEQFF
length: 17
J: TRBJ2-1
D: TRBD2
V: TRBV10-1
size: NA

DNA: TGTGCCAGTAGTAATCCGGGACAGGGGACCTACGAGCAGTACTTC
CDR3: CASSNPGQGTYEQYF
length: 15
J: TRBJ2-7
D: TRBD1
V: TRBV19
size: NA

DNA: TGTGCCAGCAGTGAACGAGGCGGGATGGCCTCCTACGAGCAGTACTTC
CDR3: CASSERGGMASYEQYF
length: 16
J: TRBJ2-7
D: NA
V: TRBV2
size: NA

DNA: TGTGCCAGTAGTTGGCTAGCGACTAACACCGGGGAGCTGTTTTTT
CDR3: CASSWLATNTGELFF
length: 15
J: TRBJ2-2
D: NA
V: TRBV19
size: NA

DNA: TGTGCCAGCAGCTTAAGCGGTACCGGGGAGCTGTTTTTT
CDR3: CASSLSGTGELFF
length: 13
J: TRBJ2-2
D: NA
V: TRBV7-3
size: NA

DNA: TGTGCCAGCAGTTTAGGGGCAGGGATCTATGGCTACACCTTC
CDR3: CASSLGAGIYGYTF
length: 14
J: TRBJ1-2
D: NA
V: TRBV28
size: NA

DNA: TGTGCCAGCAGCAACAGGGTCGAGGAGACCCAGTACTTC
CDR3: CASSNRVEETQYF
length: 13
J: TRBJ2-5
D: NA
V: TRBV28
size: NA

DNA: TGTGCCAGCAGCCGAGAGAGACTAGCTTACACTGAGCAGTTCTTC
CDR3: CASSRERLAYTEQFF
length: 15
J: TRBJ2-1
D: TRBD2
V: TRBV7-3
size: NA

DNA: TGTGCCAGCAGCGTAGGGCCCTGGGGGACAGGGACGACCGGGGAGCTGTTTTTT
CDR3: CASSVGPWGTGTTGELFF
length: 18
J: TRBJ2-2
D: TRBD1
V: TRBV9
size: NA

DNA: TGCGCCAGCAGCTTGGCCGAGACAGACCAAGAGACCCAGTACTTC
CDR3: CASSLAETDQETQYF
length: 15
J: TRBJ2-5
D: NA
V: TRBV5-1
size: many

DNA: TGTGCCAGCAGTTATGCGGACGGGACCTACGAGCAGTACTTC
CDR3: CASSYADGTYEQYF
length: 14
J: TRBJ2-7
D: NA
V: TRBV6-5
size: NA